One and the same sample provided the 21 T cell receptor beta chains below, sequenced in a study of blood T cells in healthy people across ages. The authors ran a second PCR of 7 to 11 cycles using a sample-barcoded 5' primer and a J-beta primer mix. TCRdb itself ran the 5' RACE reads through MiXCR, one entry per CDR3 protein. The sample has 450,000 to 650,000 distinct CDR3 sequences; around 24% are singletons. The same data also contributed to another study, on T cells of mothers and their children.

The sequenced sample consisted of blood. These receptors came from a boy between 10 and 17 years old in good health.

This clonotype was detected only a few times. The genes are TRBV6-6 and TRBJ1-1; maybe TRBD1 (6 bases). V was clipped by 3 bases and J by 5 bases, with 13 bases between them. CDR1 is MNHNY and CDR2 is SVGAGI in the germline V gene (reference sequence). The CDR3 covers 14 residues. The CDR3: CASSYTGRGTEAFF. The CDR3, as DNA: TGTGCCAGCAGTTATACAGGGAGGGGGACTGAAGCTTTCTTT.

For the CDR3, the DNA is TGTGCCAGCAGCCGAGGAGGGGACTTCCGCACAGATACGCAGTATTTT. It codes for CASSRGGDFRTDTQYF. The V and J genes are TRBV4-2 and TRBJ2-3, with a weak D call TRBD2 (6 bases). The CDR3 totals 16 residues. Germline V gives CDR1 LGHNA, CDR2 YNFKEQ. V lost 4 bases and J lost 1, with 15 bases in between.

This chain connects TRBV7-8 to TRBJ1-1; 7 bases agree with TRBD1. V lost 5 bases to trimming and J lost 0 bases; unmatched junction nucleotides: 6. The CDR3 loop spans 15 amino acids. CDR1 and CDR2 (germline): SGHVS, FQNEAQ. The CDR3 DNA follows: TGTGCCAGCAGCGAAACGACAGGGTTGAACACTGAAGCTTTCTTT. Translation gives CASSETTGLNTEAFF.

This clonotype was found a few times. The chain is built from TRBV28 and TRBJ2-5, with 10 positions matching TRBD2. This CDR3 is built from 16 residues. V was clipped by 5 bases and J by 2 bases; unmatched bases: 8. Germline V gives CDR1 MDHEN, CDR2 SYDVKM. Written as DNA, the CDR3 is TGTGCCAGCAGTGACCTAGCGGGAGAGTTACAAGAGACCCAGTACTTC. It translates to CASSDLAGELQETQYF.

On this clonotype itself: An end of the junction differs from the germline gene, which may be a read error. The V call is TRBV12-3 or TRBV12-4, the J call TRBJ2-3, with D possibly being TRBD2 (7 bases). The CDR3 extends over 16 amino acids. CDR3 in amino acids: CASSTPKGGGTDAQYF. The CDR3 bases are TGTGCCAGCAGTACTCCAAAGGGCGGGGGCACAGATGCGCAGTATTTT.

CDR3 loop: CSASIGGQNIQYF. The CDR3 nucleotides read TGCAGTGCTAGCATCGGGGGCCAAAACATTCAGTACTTC. The chain has TRBV20-1 and TRBJ2-4; D may correspond to TRBD1 or TRBD2 (6 bases each). This CDR3 is built from 13 residues. Trimming left V 3 bases short and J 5 bases short, with 11 bases between. The germline gives CDR1 DFQATT, CDR2 SNEGSKA (reference sequence).

The chain couples TRBV7-2 to TRBJ2-3; 7 nucleotides line up with TRBD2. The germline V gene encodes CDR1 SGHTA and CDR2 FQGNSA. The CDR3 has 15 amino acids. The trim removed 3 bases at V and 4 bases at J, leaving 7 bases unmatched. The CDR3 protein is CASSLGGSPPDTQYF. The CDR3 DNA reads as TGTGCCAGCAGCTTGGGCGGGAGCCCCCCAGATACGCAGTATTTT. The variable domain in full, with the rest retrieved from reference TRBV7-2 and TRBJ2-3, is GAGVSQSPSNKVTEKGKDVELRCDPISGHTALYWYRQSLGQGLEFLIYFQGNSAPDKSGLPSDRFSAERTGGSVSTLTIQRTQQEDSAVYLCASSLGGSPPDTQYFGPGTRLTVL.

The chain links TRBV6-1 to TRBJ1-6; D not resolved. Trimming took 2 bases from V and 6 from J, leaving 11 bases between them. Germline-derived CDR1 and CDR2 are MNHNS and SASEGT. This CDR3 has 15 amino acids. As DNA, the CDR3 is TGTGCCAGCAGTGAACTAGGGCAGACTAATTCACCCCTCCACTTT. It specifies CASSELGQTNSPLHF.

This clonotype showed up just a few times. DNA for the CDR3: TGTGCCAGCAGTGAGGGGCAGGGGGCTGAGACCCAGTACTTC. This translates into CASSEGQGAETQYF. The chain combines TRBV2 with TRBJ2-5; TRBD1 matches at 8 bases. The CDR3 runs to 14 residues. With 3 bases clipped from V and 5 bases from J, the junction kept 5 bases outside the gene matches. CDR1 is SNHLY and CDR2 is FYNNEI in the germline V gene.

This clonotype has a handful of counts. The rearrangement joins TRBV12-3 or TRBV12-4 to TRBJ2-7; D is unresolved. V was pared by 0 bases and J by 3 bases, with 18 bases between. The CDR3 sequence is 17 residues long. CDR3 region: CASSLAGKFGHVYEQYF. As DNA, the CDR3 is TGTGCCAGCAGTTTAGCGGGTAAATTCGGCCACGTCTACGAGCAGTACTTC.

The rearrangement joins TRBV6-2 or TRBV6-3 to TRBJ2-3, with D perhaps matching TRBD2 (6 bases). The CDR3 has 16 amino acids. Germline CDR1 reads MNHEY; CDR2 reads SVGEGT. Trimming removed 5 bases from V and 7 bases from J, with 22 bases in between. CDR3 nucleotide sequence: TGTGCCAGCAGTGTCCCTGCGGGGCGCTCTTTGCATACGCAGTATTTT. It encodes CASSVPAGRSLHTQYF.

This clonotype was counted a few times. The V and J genes are TRBV2 and TRBJ2-5, with 11 bases fitting TRBD2. The assigned J gene may be wrong: the sequence end matches TRBJ2-1 better. Germline loops: CDR1 SNHLY, CDR2 FYNNEI. This CDR3 has 14 amino acids. Here the CDR3 DNA reads TGTGCCACCTTGACTAGCGGGGAGTACAATGAGCAGTTCTTC. It specifies CATLTSGEYNEQFF.

Only a few counts were recorded for this clonotype. CDR3 nucleotide sequence: TGTGCCAGCAGCCCGTGGCGGGACAGCTTTGGCTACACCTTC. Amino acid sequence: CASSPWRDSFGYTF. The rearrangement joins TRBV5-5 to TRBJ1-2; 7 bases fit TRBD1. The CDR3 has 14 amino acids. V shed 4 bases and J 7 bases; nucleotides not matched to a gene: 10. Germline lookup yields CDR1 SGHKS and CDR2 YYEKEE (reference sequence).

This chain joins TRBV28 and TRBJ2-5, with D possibly being TRBD1 (6 bases). This CDR3 is 14 amino acids long. V lost 2 bases to trimming and J lost 5 bases, with 12 bases between them. Germline V CDR1 and CDR2: MDHEN, SYDVKM. In DNA form, the CDR3 reads TGTGCCAGCAGTTTAGTTGGGGGCGACGAGACCCAGTACTTC. Translation gives CASSLVGGDETQYF.

This clonotype was found many times. The V gene is TRBV7-2, the J gene TRBJ2-5; D remains ambiguous. The V end was cut by 2 bases, the J end by 5 bases, with 15 bases between. The CDR3 consists of 15 residues. From germline, CDR1 is SGHTA and CDR2 FQGNSA. CDR3 nucleotides: TGTGCCAGCAGCTTACCCCGCACATCCGGGGAGACCCAGTACTTC. It yields the protein CASSLPRTSGETQYF.

This chain links TRBV7-9 with TRBJ1-3, with D hard to call. V shed 3 bases and J shed 4 bases, with 10 bases lying between them. The germline gives CDR1 SEHNR, CDR2 FQNEAQ (reference sequence). The CDR3 sequence is 14 residues long. The CDR3 is CASSFLSEGNTIYF. DNA for the CDR3: TGTGCCAGCAGCTTCCTTTCGGAGGGAAACACCATATATTTT. Full variable domain (rest looked up from reference TRBV7-9 and TRBJ1-3): DTGVSQNPRHKITKRGQNVTFRCDPISEHNRLYWYRQTLGQGPEFLTYFQNEAQLEKSRLLSDRFSAERPKGSFSTLEIQRTEQGDSAMYLCASSFLSEGNTIYFGEGSWLTVV.

This clonotype was detected a few times. The V gene is TRBV12-5, the J gene TRBJ2-4, with D unresolved. V was trimmed by 7 bases and J by 2 bases, leaving 9 bases between them. The CDR3 is made up of 13 amino acids. CDR1 LGHNT and CDR2 FRNRAP come from the germline V gene. This chain's CDR3 is CASALSTKNIQYF. Here the CDR3 DNA reads TGTGCTAGTGCATTATCGACCAAAAACATTCAGTACTTC.

This clonotype is medium-sized. V is TRBV12-3 or TRBV12-4 and J is TRBJ1-2; 8 bases match TRBD1. The CDR3 has 15 residues. V dropped 0 bases and J dropped 8; count of bases not matched to a gene: 8. CDR3: CASSLASGGNSGYTF. CDR3 DNA sequence: TGTGCCAGCAGTTTAGCGTCAGGGGGCAATTCGGGCTACACCTTC.

For this clonotype: This could be a read error, since a much larger clone is one nucleotide away. In DNA form, the CDR3 reads TGCGCCAGCAGCCTAACAGACAGGGGCCGTAGCACAGATGCGCAGTATTTT. This encodes CASSLTDRGRSTDAQYF. The genes are TRBV5-1 and TRBJ2-3; TRBD1 matches 8 bases. The germline gives CDR1 SGHRS, CDR2 YFSETQ. The CDR3 spans 17 residues.

The chain is built from TRBV9 and TRBJ2-3; 8 bases are shared with TRBD2. CDR3 length equals 14 residues. V was clipped by 2 bases and J by 6 bases; unmatched bases: 5. Germline V gene sequence: CDR1 SGDLS, CDR2 YYNGEE. CDR3 loop: CASSVSGVMDTQYF. The DNA of the CDR3 is TGTGCCAGCAGCGTTAGCGGGGTAATGGATACGCAGTATTTT.

The CDR3 region is CATSRDDGTGTATSSYEQYF. The DNA for the CDR3 is TGTGCCACCAGCAGAGATGATGGGACAGGGACTGCCACTAGCTCCTACGAGCAGTACTTC. V gene TRBV15 combines with J gene TRBJ2-7, with TRBD1 identical over 9 bases. J was trimmed by 0 bases and V by 0 bases; bases with no gene match: 15. Germline-derived CDR1 and CDR2 are LNHNV and YYDKDF (reference sequence). The CDR3 covers 20 residues.